This is a list of T cell receptor beta chains from one sample in a study of cytomegalovirus exposure and HLA in healthy donors. Generated by immunoSEQ multiplex PCR, the TCRdb table keeps only in-frame clones and is missing some. In the table there are more than 95,000 clones, more than 65% of which are singletons. The sample consisted of PBMCs. The receptors originated from a woman aged 40 to 49 in good health and CMV-seropositive. Each CDR3 is given with its conserved first and last residue. The D gene is left open where the match is weak. A row's size may be missing; if present it is once, few, many or a size class.

v_call,j_call,clone_size,d_call,cdr3_aa,cdr3_nt
TRBV19,TRBJ2-7,-,TRBD1,CASGSGTGGPDEQYF,TGTGCCAGTGGATCCGGGACAGGGGGTCCTGACGAGCAGTACTTC
TRBV29-1,TRBJ2-1,-,-,CSVAIQAGNEQFF,TGCAGCGTTGCAATTCAGGCGGGCAATGAGCAGTTCTTC
TRBV4-1,TRBJ1-5,-,-,CASSQGAQLNQPQHF,TGCGCCAGCAGCCAAGGTGCTCAGTTGAATCAGCCCCAGCATTTT
TRBV19,TRBJ2-4,few,TRBD1,CASSDRANIQYF,TGTGCCAGTAGTGACAGGGCTAACATTCAGTACTTC
TRBV7-2,TRBJ1-1,-,TRBD1,CASRTDRASEAFF,TGTGCCAGCAGAACGGACAGGGCTTCTGAAGCTTTCTTT
TRBV5-1,TRBJ2-5,-,-,CASSRGQETQYF,TGCGCCAGCAGCAGGGGCCAAGAGACCCAGTACTTC
TRBV5-1,TRBJ2-7,-,TRBD1,CASSIWDRGSYEQYF,TGCGCCAGCAGCATCTGGGACAGGGGGTCCTACGAGCAGTACTTC
TRBV6-4,TRBJ2-1,-,-,CASSVGPENEQFF,TGTGCCAGCAGTGTAGGCCCGGAGAATGAGCAGTTCTTC
TRBV11-3,TRBJ1-1,-,-,CASSNSKGNFLTEAFF,TGTGCCAGCAGCAATTCCAAGGGGAACTTCTTGACTGAAGCTTTCTTT
TRBV30,TRBJ1-1,-,-,CAWSRGGTEAFF,TGTGCCTGGAGTAGGGGTGGAACTGAAGCTTTCTTT
TRBV5-6,TRBJ2-7,-,TRBD2,CASTRTPASGNGEQYF,TGTGCCAGCACCCGAACCCCCGCTAGCGGGAACGGCGAGCAGTACTTC